Each of the 27 T cell receptor beta chains below was sequenced from the same sample in a study of prognosis after radiotherapy for stage I lung cancer. Genomic DNA was the source, and TCR beta CDR3 was amplified from it by two-round multiplex PCR. For every TRBV and TRBJ gene, a specific primer was used in first-round PCR. Each CDR3 protein is one row after TCRdb ran MiXCR on the multiplex PCR reads. The data contain over 50,000 distinct CDR3 sequences, roughly 35% of them seen just once; the ten biggest clones take up approximately 9%. Source: PBMCs, taken before or after stereotactic body radiation therapy (not recorded which). Every receptor here comes from a donor at least 50 years old with non-small cell lung cancer.

About this clonotype itself: A much larger clone lies one base from this, so it may be a read error. This chain uses TRBV6-5 with TRBJ2-1; 9 positions agree with TRBD2. The CDR3 consists of 19 residues. The germline V gene has CDR1 MNHEY and CDR2 SVGAGI. CDR3: CASIYRASGATTSYNEQFF. The CDR3 bases are TGTGCCAGCATTTACAGGGCTAGCGGGGCGACCACCTCCTACAATGAGCAGTTCTTC.

V gene TRBV12-3 or TRBV12-4 combines with J gene TRBJ2-1; TRBD2 matches at 12 bases. The ends lost 0 bases at V and 15 bases at J; junction bases unmatched: 15. This CDR3 is 17 amino acids long. The CDR3 region has the DNA TGTGCCAGCAGTTTAGCGCTGGTGACTAGCGGGAGAGCGGCTACGTTCTTC. This sequence encodes CASSLALVTSGRAATFF.

Concerning this clonotype: A much larger clone lies a single base off, so this may be a read error. The rearrangement links TRBV6-5 to TRBJ2-1, with D hard to call. Germline values: CDR1 MNHEY, CDR2 SVGAGI. This CDR3 is built from 13 residues. V was trimmed by 2 bases and J by 7 bases, leaving 9 bases between them. CDR3 sequence reads: CASSYLLDNEQFF. The CDR3 DNA reads as TGTGCCAGCAGTTACCTCCTTGATAATGAGCAGTTCTTC.

This clonotype was picked up many times. The J gene is TRBJ2-7, the V gene TRBV7-2; 9 nucleotides match TRBD1. The CDR3 loop spans 13 amino acids. Trimming at V came to 4 bases and at J to 12 bases, leaving 10 bases not matched to a gene. From germline, CDR1 is SGHTA and CDR2 FQGNSA. In DNA form, the CDR3 reads TGTGCCAGCAGCTCCGGGACAGGGAGAATCCCGTACTTC. Its translation: CASSSGTGRIPYF.

In its sample, this clonotype was seen many times. The chain combines TRBV7-9 with TRBJ1-1, with 7 positions matching TRBD1. V trimming: 3 bases; J trimming: 1 base; junction bases outside the gene matches: 2. The CDR3 contains 14 residues. Germline-derived CDR1 and CDR2 are SEHNR and FQNEAQ (reference sequence). As DNA, the CDR3 is TGTGCCAGCAGCTTTCGACAGGGGAACACTGAAGCTTTCTTT. As protein: CASSFRQGNTEAFF.

This clonotype has just a few counts. The rearrangement joins TRBV5-4 to TRBJ1-1; D is undetermined. V shed 2 bases and J shed 2 bases, with 1 base lying between them. There are 11 residues in the CDR3. The germline gives CDR1 SGHNT, CDR2 YYREEE (reference sequence). The CDR3 coding sequence is TGTGCCAGCAGCTTCAACACTGAAGCTTTCTTT. It specifies CASSFNTEAFF.

Of note for this clonotype: A much larger clone lies one base from this, so it may be a read error. The V and J genes are TRBV19 and TRBJ1-1; no clear D gene. The V and J ends lost 4 bases and 6 bases respectively, with 6 bases between them. Germline assignment: CDR1 LNHDA and CDR2 SQIVND (reference sequence). The CDR3 sequence is 11 residues long. CDR3 residues: CASSSPAEAFF. The CDR3 DNA follows: TGTGCCAGTAGTAGTCCGGCTGAAGCTTTCTTT. The full variable domain, completed using reference TRBV19 and TRBJ1-1, is DGGITQSPKYLFRKEGQNVTLSCEQNLNHDAMYWYRQDPGQGLRLIYYSQIVNDFQKGDIAEGYSVSREKKESFPLTVTSAQKNPTAFYLCASSSPAEAFFGQGTRLTVV.

This clonotype was counted ten times or more. This chain joins TRBV18 and TRBJ2-2; 8 bases fit TRBD1. Losses at the gene ends were 3 bases for V and 4 bases for J; bases not matched to a gene: 4. Germline assignment: CDR1 KGHSH and CDR2 LQKENI. The CDR3 spans 15 residues. CDR3 region: CASSPGTGFTGELFF. CDR3 sequence (DNA): TGTGCCAGCTCACCCGGGACAGGATTCACCGGGGAGCTGTTTTTT.

CDR3 sequence reads: CASSLPKRGHLWSEAFF. The CDR3 DNA reads TGTGCCAGCAGCCTACCGAAACGGGGTCATTTGTGGTCTGAAGCTTTCTTT. This chain connects TRBV3-2 to TRBJ1-1. TRBV3-2 is shown as a pseudogene. This CDR3 comprises 17 residues.

This clonotype was counted at least ten times. The rearrangement joins TRBV5-1 to TRBJ2-2, with TRBD2 identical over 14 bases. The CDR3 has 16 amino acids. Germline CDR1 and CDR2: SGHRS and YFSETQ. V shed 2 bases, J shed 6 bases, and the junction held 3 bases outside the gene matches. The CDR3 DNA reads as TGCGCCAGCAGCTTAAAGACTAGCGGGAGGGCCGGGGAGCTGTTTTTT. Amino acids: CASSLKTSGRAGELFF.

This clonotype appeared many times. The V gene is TRBV10-3, the J gene TRBJ1-2, with 7 nucleotides matching TRBD1. CDR3 size: 13 residues. Losses at the gene ends were 10 bases for V and 2 bases for J; bases not matched to a gene: 7. CDR1 ENHRY and CDR2 SYGVKD come from the germline V gene. CDR3 region: CATRDSRNYGYTF. In DNA, the CDR3 is TGTGCCACACGGGACAGTCGAAACTATGGCTACACCTTC.

This clonotype was found many times. The chain employs TRBV3-1 and TRBJ2-7; 8 bases map to TRBD1. Germline CDR1 LGHDT, CDR2 YNNKEL (reference sequence). V lost 4 bases to trimming and J lost 4 bases; unmatched junction nucleotides: 18. This CDR3 has 18 amino acids. CDR3 sequence (DNA): TGTGCCAGCAGCCTAAGACCGCCAGGGGGCGTGGGATCGTACGAGCAGTACTTC. Encoded protein: CASSLRPPGGVGSYEQYF.

The chain employs TRBV7-2 and TRBJ1-3; D gene uncertain. The CDR3 covers 15 residues. Germline V CDR1 and CDR2: SGHTA, FQGNSA. Trimming removed 4 bases from V and 0 bases from J, with 10 bases in between. The chain's CDR3 is CASSYGPSSGNTIYF. CDR3 nucleotides: TGTGCCAGCAGCTACGGCCCTAGCTCTGGAAACACCATATATTTT.

This clonotype was detected ten times or more. The chain employs TRBV20-1 and TRBJ2-5; 9 nucleotides line up with TRBD2. V trimming: 3 bases; J trimming: 0 bases; junction bases outside the gene matches: 8. Germline V gene data show CDR1 as DFQATT and CDR2 as SNEGSKA (reference sequence). The CDR3 contains 16 residues. Here the CDR3 DNA reads TGCAGTGCTAGTCCACAACTAGCGGGCAACCAAGAGACCCAGTACTTC. It encodes CSASPQLAGNQETQYF.

This clonotype was observed many times. V is TRBV9 and J is TRBJ1-2; 8 nucleotides agree with TRBD1. With 0 bases clipped from V and 6 bases from J, the junction kept 4 bases outside the gene matches. The germline V gene encodes CDR1 SGDLS and CDR2 YYNGEE. The CDR3 runs 14 residues. This CDR3 is CASSVDGTGHGYTF. DNA of the CDR3: TGTGCCAGCAGCGTAGATGGGACAGGACATGGCTACACCTTC. Together with reference TRBV9 and TRBJ1-2, the CDR3 gives the full variable domain: DSGVTQTPKHLITATGQRVTLRCSPRSGDLSVYWYQQSLDQGLQFLIQYYNGEERAKGNILERFSAQQFPDLHSELNLSSLELGDSALYFCASSVDGTGHGYTFGSGTRLTVV.

This clonotype has only one observation. This CDR3 is missing its conserved last phenylalanine or tryptophan, likely due to a read error. This chain joins TRBV28 and TRBJ1-3; 9 nucleotides line up with TRBD1. J was trimmed by 0 bases and V by 9 bases; bases with no gene match: 12. CDR1 is MDHEN and CDR2 is SYDVKM in the germline V gene. The CDR3 extends over 17 amino acids. The DNA of the CDR3 is TGTGCCAGAAGCGTAGGGACAGGGCGCTTCTCTGGAAACACCATATATTCT. It yields the protein CARSVGTGRFSGNTIYS.

A word on this clonotype: This may arise from a read error, as a much more abundant clone is one base away. The V call is TRBV20-1, the J call TRBJ2-7; D is undetermined. CDR3 size: 12 residues. CDR1 and CDR2 from the germline V gene are DFQATT and SNEGSKA (reference sequence). V lost 2 bases to trimming and J lost 4 bases, with 9 bases between them. The chain's CDR3 is CSARYNRYEQYF. The CDR3 nucleotides are TGCAGTGCTAGATATAACAGATACGAGCAGTACTTC.

Turning to this clonotype: A much larger clone is a single base away; this may be a read error. This chain uses TRBV9 with TRBJ2-7; tentatively, D is TRBD2 (6 bases). Germline V lookup: CDR1 SGDLS, CDR2 YYNGEE. This CDR3 is built from 11 residues. V lost 6 bases to trimming and J lost 10 bases, with 14 bases between them. In DNA form, the CDR3 reads TGTGCCAGCATCTCAGGAGGGAGTCAGTACTTC. Translating it yields CASISGGSQYF.

Turning to this clonotype: A clone one base away is much larger, so this may be a read error. The chain joins TRBV3-1 to TRBJ2-5, with 11 bases identical to TRBD2. Trimming removed 7 bases from V and 6 bases from J; junction bases left unmatched: 7. Germline V gene lookup returns CDR1 LGHDT and CDR2 YNNKEL (reference sequence). The CDR3 loop spans 14 amino acids. DNA of the CDR3: TGTGCCAGCATCCGAACTAGCGGGAGAAAGACCCAGTACTTC. This codes for CASIRTSGRKTQYF.

This clonotype was counted ten times or more. The CDR3 reads CASSHYPNSPLHF. The DNA for the CDR3 is TGTGCCAGCAGCCACTATCCTAATTCACCCCTCCACTTT. The rearrangement links TRBV3-1 to TRBJ1-6; D gene uncertain. Germline V gene sequence: CDR1 LGHDT, CDR2 YNNKEL (reference sequence). There are 13 residues in the CDR3. V lost 3 bases to trimming and J lost 6 bases, with 6 bases between them.

This clonotype was picked up many times. The chain has TRBV6-5 and TRBJ2-4; a possible D gene is TRBD1 (6 bases). The V end was cut by 4 bases, the J end by 2 bases, with 9 bases between. Germline V CDR1 and CDR2: MNHEY, SVGAGI. The CDR3 runs to 14 residues. In DNA, the CDR3 is TGTGCCAGCAGTTCAGGGGTAACCAAAAACATTCAGTACTTC. It encodes CASSSGVTKNIQYF.

This chain links TRBV3-1 with TRBJ1-2; D uncertain. The germline V gene encodes CDR1 LGHDT and CDR2 YNNKEL (reference sequence). V lost 3 bases and J lost 9, with 14 bases in between. This CDR3 region has 13 residues. CDR3 in amino acids: CASSHRSGDCYTF. The CDR3 coding sequence is TGTGCCAGCAGCCACCGATCCGGTGATTGCTACACCTTC. Full variable domain (rest looked up from reference TRBV3-1 and TRBJ1-2): DTAVSQTPKYLVTQMGNDKSIKCEQNLGHDTMYWYKQDSKKFLKIMFSYNNKELIINETVPNRFSPKSPDKAHLNLHINSLELGDSAVYFCASSHRSGDCYTFGSGTRLTVV.

The table lists this clonotype with many counts. This sequence joins TRBV3-1 and TRBJ2-2; TRBD2 matches at 7 bases. Germline V CDR1 and CDR2: LGHDT, YNNKEL (reference sequence). V shed 5 bases and J 4 bases; nucleotides not matched to a gene: 13. CDR3 length: 17 amino acids. The CDR3, as DNA: TGTGCCAGCAGCGCTCAGCGGGGCGCCGGGGGCACCGGGGAGCTGTTTTTT. It yields the protein CASSAQRGAGGTGELFF.

In the case of this clonotype: A read error may be the cause here, since a much bigger clone is one base away. The V gene is TRBV19, the J gene TRBJ2-5; no reliable D call. This CDR3 is 13 amino acids long. V was trimmed by 5 bases and J by 2 bases, leaving 9 bases between them. CDR1 is LNHDA and CDR2 is SQIVND in the germline V gene (reference sequence). In nucleotides, the CDR3 is TGTGCCAGTAGTGCCGGCTTGCAAGAGACCCAGTACTTC. It specifies CASSAGLQETQYF.

This clonotype showed up many times. The chain employs TRBV9 and TRBJ1-6; 9 nucleotides agree with TRBD1. V was pared by 7 bases and J by 5 bases, with 7 bases of the junction left unmatched. The CDR3 is 15 amino acids. Germline CDR1 reads SGDLS; CDR2 reads YYNGEE. This CDR3 reads CASGRQGGNNSPLHF. DNA for the CDR3: TGTGCCAGCGGGCGACAGGGGGGCAATAATTCACCCCTCCACTTT.

By its share, this clonotype is medium-sized. The chain links TRBV14 to TRBJ1-2; maybe TRBD1 (6 bases). CDR1 is SGHDN, CDR2 FVKESK, per germline. The V and J ends lost 4 bases and 4 bases respectively, with 10 bases between them. There are 13 residues in the CDR3. The CDR3 bases are TGTGCCAGCAGCCCCGGGACACCCTATGGCTACACCTTC. This gives the protein CASSPGTPYGYTF.

To note about this clonotype: A much bigger clone sits one base away, suggesting this may be a read error. V usage is TRBV5-1 and J usage is TRBJ2-5; TRBD1 or TRBD2 may be the D gene (7 bases each). CDR1 and CDR2 from the germline V gene are SGHRS and YFSETQ. The CDR3 covers 17 residues. V dropped 4 bases and J dropped 4 bases, with 23 bases sitting between them. CDR3 amino acids: CASSQQHQGGGGETQYF. DNA of the CDR3: TGCGCCAGCAGCCAGCAGCACCAGGGGGGGGGCGGAGAGACCCAGTACTTC. Together with reference TRBV5-1 and TRBJ2-5, the CDR3 gives the full variable domain: KAGVTQTPRYLIKTRGQQVTLSCSPISGHRSVSWYQQTPGQGLQFLFEYFSETQRNKGNFPGRFSGRQFSNSRSEMNVSTLELGDSALYLCASSQQHQGGGGETQYFGPGTRLLVL.